A selection of T cell receptor beta chains follows, all from one sample in a study of shared clonotypes between healthy human individuals. Profiled with immunoSEQ multiplex PCR; TCRdb holds only in-frame clones, not every one. The profile shows hundreds of thousands of clones, around three quarters of them singletons. The sequenced sample consisted of memory CD4+ T cells sorted from blood. These receptors were taken from a woman aged 25 to 39 in good health. CDR3s include the opening cysteine and the closing phenylalanine or tryptophan. The D gene is left open where the match is weak. Some rows have no size entry. The others give once, few or many, or a class for an expanded clone.

len: 15; d_gene: TRBD1; j_gene: TRBJ2-5; v_gene: TRBV2; abundance: -; CDR3aa: CASRQTGGLWETQYF; CDR3nt: TGTGCCAGCAGACAGACAGGGGGGCTTTGGGAGACCCAGTACTTC
len: 14; d_gene: TRBD1; j_gene: TRBJ1-1; v_gene: TRBV19; abundance: -; CDR3aa: CASSSGTANTEAFF; CDR3nt: TGTGCCAGTAGTAGCGGGACAGCGAACACTGAAGCTTTCTTT
len: 15; d_gene: TRBD1; j_gene: TRBJ2-3; v_gene: TRBV28; abundance: -; CDR3aa: CASSHLQGATDTQYF; CDR3nt: TGTGCCAGCAGTCATCTACAGGGGGCCACAGATACGCAGTATTTT
len: 15; d_gene: TRBD2; j_gene: TRBJ2-1; v_gene: TRBV27; abundance: -; CDR3aa: CASGLHSGAYNEQFF; CDR3nt: TGTGCCAGCGGACTTCATAGCGGGGCGTACAATGAGCAGTTCTTC
len: 13; d_gene: -; j_gene: TRBJ1-5; v_gene: TRBV6-5; abundance: -; CDR3aa: CASKQGGNQPQHF; CDR3nt: TGTGCCAGCAAACAGGGCGGCAATCAGCCCCAGCATTTT
len: 14; d_gene: -; j_gene: TRBJ2-1; v_gene: TRBV7-3; abundance: many; CDR3aa: CASSPGTVNNEQFF; CDR3nt: TGTGCCAGCAGCCCAGGGACTGTTAACAATGAGCAGTTCTTC
len: 13; d_gene: -; j_gene: TRBJ1-2; v_gene: TRBV6-1; abundance: -; CDR3aa: CASSPQGDYGYTF; CDR3nt: TGTGCCAGCTCTCCCCAGGGCGACTATGGCTACACCTTC
len: 16; d_gene: TRBD1; j_gene: TRBJ1-4; v_gene: TRBV5-5; abundance: -; CDR3aa: CASSWAGRTGDEKLFF; CDR3nt: TGTGCCAGCAGCTGGGCCGGTCGGACAGGGGATGAAAAACTGTTTTTT
len: 16; d_gene: TRBD2; j_gene: TRBJ2-5; v_gene: TRBV5-1; abundance: -; CDR3aa: CASSLDGGRATETQYF; CDR3nt: TGCGCCAGCAGCTTGGATGGCGGGAGGGCCACGGAGACCCAGTACTTC
len: 14; d_gene: TRBD1; j_gene: TRBJ2-7; v_gene: TRBV9; abundance: -; CDR3aa: CASSVGQGNYEQYF; CDR3nt: TGTGCCAGCAGCGTAGGACAGGGTAACTACGAGCAGTACTTC
len: 15; d_gene: -; j_gene: TRBJ1-1; v_gene: TRBV7-9; abundance: -; CDR3aa: CASSAGGQYYTEAFF; CDR3nt: TGTGCCAGCAGCGCCGGCGGACAGTACTACACTGAAGCTTTCTTT
len: 16; d_gene: -; j_gene: TRBJ2-7; v_gene: TRBV4-1; abundance: -; CDR3aa: CASSQERRGGGYEQYF; CDR3nt: TGCGCCAGCAGCCAAGAGAGAAGGGGGGGTGGCTACGAGCAGTACTTC
len: 15; d_gene: -; j_gene: TRBJ1-4; v_gene: TRBV4-1; abundance: many; CDR3aa: CASSQGTPNNEKLFF; CDR3nt: TGCGCCAGCAGCCAAGGGACACCGAATAATGAAAAACTGTTTTTT
len: 15; d_gene: -; j_gene: TRBJ2-2; v_gene: TRBV7-9; abundance: few; CDR3aa: CASSFRQGDTGELFF; CDR3nt: TGTGCCAGCAGCTTCAGGCAGGGCGACACCGGGGAGCTGTTTTTT
len: 12; d_gene: -; j_gene: TRBJ2-5; v_gene: TRBV2; abundance: -; CDR3aa: CASRFLQETQYF; CDR3nt: TGTGCCAGCAGGTTCCTACAAGAGACCCAGTACTTC
len: 16; d_gene: -; j_gene: TRBJ2-1; v_gene: TRBV4-1; abundance: few; CDR3aa: CASSQAEGHPFNEQFF; CDR3nt: TGCGCCAGCAGCCAAGCGGAGGGACACCCCTTCAATGAGCAGTTCTTC
len: 12; d_gene: -; j_gene: TRBJ2-5; v_gene: TRBV2; abundance: -; CDR3aa: CASRRTSETQYF; CDR3nt: TGTGCCAGCAGGAGAACTTCCGAGACCCAGTACTTC